The 27 T cell receptor beta chains reported below all come from one sample, sequenced in a study of OX40 agonist ivuxolimab in advanced cancers. Library prep was done by the immunoSEQ multiplex PCR assay. This immuneACCESS table, as held by TCRdb, lists in-frame sequences with V and J called but not all clones. Of the missing ones, under half trace to an unresolved V gene in checked studies; the others have no known cause. This sample is represented by roughly 81,000 clones; 80% to 90% of them were singletons. Around 5.1% of the sample is taken by the ten largest. Here the sequenced sample was CD4+ or CD8+ T cells sorted from blood, taken in a trial of the OX40 agonist ivuxolimab. The source is an adult with an advanced solid tumor such as melanoma, head and neck, liver or kidney cancer.

The V call is TRBV7-2, the J call TRBJ1-1; D unresolved. The CDR3 has 14 amino acids. V gave up 0 bases and J gave up 0 bases, with 5 bases separating them. Germline-derived CDR1 and CDR2 are SGHTA and FQGNSA. The CDR3 coding sequence is TGTGCCAGCAGCTTAGCGCTGTTGAACACTGAAGCTTTCTTT. Translated, it gives CASSLALLNTEAFF.

DNA of the CDR3: TGTGCCAGAATGAGCGGAGAGAACTACGAGCAGTACTTC. It yields the protein CARMSGENYEQYF. V gene TRBV7-7 combines with J gene TRBJ2-5; the D gene is possibly TRBD2 (5 bases). The DNA end is a closer match to TRBJ2-7, so the J assignment may be wrong. This CDR3 region has 13 residues. The germline V gene encodes CDR1 SSHAT and CDR2 FNYEAQ (reference sequence).

V gene TRBV12-5 combines with J gene TRBJ1-5; the D gene is possibly TRBD1 (6 bases). Trimming removed 1 base at V and 1 base at J, with 8 bases between. This CDR3 is built from 15 residues. Germline V CDR1 and CDR2: LGHNT, FRNRAP. This chain's CDR3 is CASGLGQESNQPQHF. CDR3 DNA: TGTGCTAGTGGTTTGGGACAGGAAAGCAATCAGCCCCAGCATTTT.

The chain recombines TRBV6-1 with TRBJ2-5; D ambiguous. V dropped 4 bases and J dropped 7 bases, with 10 bases sitting between them. Germline assignment: CDR1 MNHNS and CDR2 SASEGT. The CDR3 sequence is 12 residues long. CDR3 sequence: CASSAKGSTQYF. The CDR3 nucleotides are TGTGCCAGCAGTGCAAAGGGATCGACCCAGTACTTC.

This chain links TRBV4-1 with TRBJ2-3, with D perhaps TRBD2 (6 bases). V gave up 4 bases and J gave up 2 bases, with 10 bases separating them. The CDR3 covers 14 residues. The germline V gene has CDR1 MGHRA and CDR2 YSYEKL. The CDR3 bases are TGCGCCAGCAGCCGGCGGGACCACACAGATACGCAGTATTTT. Its protein is CASSRRDHTDTQYF.

Only a few counts were recorded for this clone. The V call is TRBV6-1, the J call TRBJ1-3; D is perhaps TRBD1 (6 bases). CDR1 is MNHNS, CDR2 SASEGT, per germline. The CDR3 is made up of 13 amino acids. Trimming shortened V by 7 bases and J by 3 bases, and 10 bases separated the two germline ends. CDR3 coding DNA: TGTGCCAGCACCTACAGGGATGGAAACACCATATATTTT. Residues: CASTYRDGNTIYF.

J is TRBJ2-3 and V is TRBV27; D is perhaps TRBD2 (7 bases). Germline CDR1 MNHEY, CDR2 SMNVEV (reference sequence). The length of the CDR3 is 16 residues. Trimming took off 8 bases at V and 8 bases at J, with 26 bases between the two ends. The CDR3 sequence: CASRAITGGRLVTQYF. DNA of the CDR3: TGTGCCAGCCGAGCTATAACCGGGGGGCGACTAGTTACGCAGTATTTT.

This chain uses TRBV15 with TRBJ2-1; TRBD2 aligns across 8 bases. Germline-derived CDR1 and CDR2 are LNHNV and YYDKDF (reference sequence). Germline trimming cut 0 bases from V and 10 bases from J; bases unmatched to any gene: 17. This CDR3 region has 18 residues. Here the CDR3 DNA reads TGTGCCACCAGCAGAGATCAAATGCGCAGCGGGAGAAGACGGGAGCAGTTCTTC. It yields the protein CATSRDQMRSGRRREQFF.

The chain combines TRBV2 with TRBJ2-5; 7 bases match TRBD1. Gene TRBJ2-7 matches the end of the DNA better, so the J call may be wrong. The germline CDR1 and CDR2 sequences are SNHLY and FYNNEI. The CDR3 is made up of 13 amino acids. For the CDR3, the DNA is TGTGCCAGCGAGCAGGGGGTAGAGTACGAGCAGTACTTC. Translated: CASEQGVEYEQYF.

The CDR3 DNA follows: TGTGCCAGCAGCTTGGTCCAGACTGCTAACTATGGCTACACCTTC. As protein: CASSLVQTANYGYTF. This chain joins TRBV5-6 and TRBJ1-2; unclear D gene. Per germline, CDR1 SGHDT and CDR2 YYEEEE. This CDR3 comprises 15 residues. The ends were cut back, 0 bases at V and 0 bases at J, with 9 bases in the middle.

The chain is built from TRBV14 and TRBJ1-6; no clear D. Between the trimmed V and J ends, which lost 1 base and 9 bases, there was a span of 13 bases. Germline CDR1 SGHDN, CDR2 FVKESK. The CDR3 is 15 residues long. The CDR3 spells CASSQVLNGASPLHF. In DNA, the CDR3 is TGTGCCAGCAGCCAAGTCCTTAACGGCGCTTCACCCCTCCACTTT. Full variable domain (rest looked up from reference TRBV14 and TRBJ1-6): EAGVTQFPSHSVIEKGQTVTLRCDPISGHDNLYWYRRVMGKEIKFLLHFVKESKQDESGMPNNRFLAERTGGTYSTLKVQPAELEDSGVYFCASSQVLNGASPLHFGNGTRLTVT.

This chain connects TRBV10-1 to TRBJ2-2, with D tentatively TRBD1 or TRBD2 (5 bases each). Trimming took off 2 bases at V and 7 bases at J, with 8 bases between the two ends. Looked up from germline, CDR1 is WNHNN and CDR2 is SYGVQD (reference sequence). This CDR3 has 13 amino acids. The CDR3, as DNA: TGCGCCAGCAGTGAGCGGGGCAGCGGGGAGCTGTTTTTT. It translates to CASSERGSGELFF.

CDR3 nucleotides: TGTGCCAGCAGCTTAGGCGCGGGGGGGCCCCACAATGAGCAGTTCTTC. Its protein product is CASSLGAGGPHNEQFF. The chain links TRBV7-7 to TRBJ2-1; TRBD2 agrees at 9 bases. Germline CDR1 SSHAT, CDR2 FNYEAQ (reference sequence). The V gene end was trimmed by 1 base and the J gene end by 5 bases; junction bases not matched to a gene: 6. The CDR3 has 16 amino acids.

The chain recombines TRBV19 with TRBJ2-7; D remains unclear. V gave up 6 bases and J gave up 3 bases, with 9 bases separating them. Germline assignment: CDR1 LNHDA and CDR2 SQIVND (reference sequence). This CDR3 contains 12 residues. The CDR3: CASSQKDYEQYF. In DNA form, the CDR3 reads TGTGCCAGTAGCCAGAAAGACTACGAGCAGTACTTC. The entire variable domain, with the rest obtained from reference TRBV19 and TRBJ2-7, is as follows: DGGITQSPKYLFRKEGQNVTLSCEQNLNHDAMYWYRQDPGQGLRLIYYSQIVNDFQKGDIAEGYSVSREKKESFPLTVTSAQKNPTAFYLCASSQKDYEQYFGPGTRLTVT.

This clone was seen a few times. This chain links TRBV6-5 with TRBJ1-3; no clear D. The V and J ends lost 6 bases and 11 bases respectively, with 17 bases between them. Looked up from germline, CDR1 is MNHEY and CDR2 is SVGAGI. This CDR3 is 13 amino acids long. The CDR3, as DNA: TGTGCCAGCAGACCCGGCGGGGAGCGATCCATATATTTT. Translated, it gives CASRPGGERSIYF.

This clone was observed a few times. The gene calls are TRBV2 and TRBJ1-2, with no clear D. The V gene's germline CDR1 is SNHLY and CDR2 FYNNEI. There are 12 residues in the CDR3. V lost 7 bases and J 4 bases, leaving 10 bases between the germline ends. The CDR3 is CASTEGFYGYTF. CDR3 coding DNA: TGTGCCAGCACGGAGGGTTTCTATGGCTACACCTTC.

V gene TRBV6-5 combines with J gene TRBJ2-1; 9 bases are a match to TRBD2. V lost 5 bases, J lost 3 bases, and 5 bases stayed unmatched. The CDR3 runs to 15 residues. The V gene's germline CDR1 is MNHEY and CDR2 SVGAGI. The CDR3 spells CASSPLAGSYNEQFF. In nucleotides, the CDR3 is TGTGCCAGCAGTCCTCTAGCGGGGAGCTACAATGAGCAGTTCTTC.

The V call is TRBV6-6, the J call TRBJ2-7; D unclear. This CDR3 is built from 14 residues. Germline CDR1 and CDR2: MNHNY and SVGAGI (reference sequence). Trimming cost V 5 bases and J 4 bases, with 15 bases left between them. CDR3 DNA sequence: TGTGCCAGCAGTATGTCACTCGCGCTTTACGAGCAGTACTTC. It yields the protein CASSMSLALYEQYF.

The chain uses TRBV7-3 and TRBJ1-3; tentatively, D is TRBD1 (5 bases). CDR1 and CDR2 (germline): SGHTA, FQGTGA. V lost 5 bases and J lost 0, with 5 bases in between. The CDR3 sequence is 13 residues long. The CDR3 here is CASSGTSGNTIYF. The CDR3 DNA sequence: TGTGCCAGCAGCGGGACCTCTGGAAACACCATATATTTT. Full variable domain (rest looked up from reference TRBV7-3 and TRBJ1-3): GAGVSQTPSNKVTEKGKYVELRCDPISGHTALYWYRQSLGQGPEFLIYFQGTGAADDSGLPNDRFFAVRPEGSVSTLKIQRTERGDSAVYLCASSGTSGNTIYFGEGSWLTVV.

The chain is built from TRBV5-6 and TRBJ2-7; D ambiguous. Trimming stripped 2 bases from V and 2 bases from J, with 8 bases between. Germline V lookup: CDR1 SGHDT, CDR2 YYEEEE. The CDR3 has 13 residues. CDR3: CASSFIGTYEQYF. For the CDR3, the DNA is TGTGCCAGCAGCTTTATTGGGACCTACGAGCAGTACTTC. Full variable domain (outside the CDR3, taken from reference TRBV5-6 and TRBJ2-7): DAGVTQSPTHLIKTRGQQVTLRCSPKSGHDTVSWYQQALGQGPQFIFQYYEEEERQRGNFPDRFSGHQFPNYSSELNVNALLLGDSALYLCASSFIGTYEQYFGPGTRLTVT.

Here the CDR3 DNA reads TGTGCTAGTGGTTTGGGGTCTAGCAGTTGGGAGACCCAGTACTTC. Translated: CASGLGSSSWETQYF. The rearrangement uses TRBV12-5 and TRBJ2-5, with D possibly TRBD2 on 5 matching bases. Trimming removed 1 base from V and 5 bases from J, with 14 bases in between. Germline-derived CDR1 and CDR2 are LGHNT and FRNRAP. The CDR3 consists of 15 residues.

V usage is TRBV19 and J usage is TRBJ1-2; a possible D gene is TRBD1 (6 bases). V lost 5 bases and J 4 bases, leaving 14 bases between the germline ends. Germline CDR1 reads LNHDA; CDR2 reads SQIVND (reference sequence). This CDR3 is built from 14 residues. The CDR3 DNA is TGTGCCAGTAGTGAGCAGGGACAAACCTATGGCTACACCTTC. This codes for CASSEQGQTYGYTF.

The rearrangement joins TRBV19 to TRBJ2-6, with no clear D. In germline, CDR1 is LNHDA, CDR2 SQIVND (reference sequence). Deletions cut 3 bases from V and 0 bases from J, with 12 bases between. The CDR3 is made up of 17 amino acids. The CDR3 sequence is CASSMGIHYSGANVLTF. In DNA form, the CDR3 reads TGTGCCAGTAGTATGGGCATACACTACTCTGGGGCCAACGTCCTGACTTTC.

The V gene is TRBV6-4, the J gene TRBJ2-2; TRBD1 might be the D (6 bases). Germline V gives CDR1 MRHNA, CDR2 SNTAGT. V was cut by 4 bases and J by 5 bases, with 8 bases left in between. CDR3 length equals 13 residues. The DNA for the CDR3 is TGTGCCAGCAGTGTTACAGGGACCGGGGAGCTGTTTTTT. It specifies CASSVTGTGELFF.

This rearrangement joins TRBV7-8 to TRBJ2-7; TRBD1 aligns across 7 bases. The germline CDR1 and CDR2 sequences are SGHVS and FQNEAQ. With V trimmed by 5 bases and J by 4 bases, 11 bases remained unmatched. CDR3 length: 15 amino acids. In DNA, the CDR3 is TGTGCCAGCAGCCCCTACCGACAGGGACGGTACGAGCAGTACTTC. Residues: CASSPYRQGRYEQYF.

On this clone: A junction end diverges from the germline sequence, so it may reflect a read error. The chain combines TRBV19 with TRBJ1-4; D perhaps matches TRBD1 (5 bases). The length of the CDR3 is 15 residues. The germline V gene has CDR1 LNHDA and CDR2 SQIVND (reference sequence). In DNA form, the CDR3 reads TGTGCCAGTAGTGTAGAGGGTTCGGGGGGAGAAAAACTGTTTTTT. Its protein is CASSVEGSGGEKLFF.

The gene calls are TRBV6-4 and TRBJ2-3; D might be TRBD2 (5 bases). With 6 bases removed from V and 0 bases from J, the gap between germline ends came to 10 bases. Germline assignment: CDR1 MRHNA and CDR2 SNTAGT. The CDR3 totals 14 residues. The CDR3 DNA follows: TGTGCCAGCAGCCTCGGGGTTAGCACAGATACGCAGTATTTT. Translated: CASSLGVSTDTQYF.